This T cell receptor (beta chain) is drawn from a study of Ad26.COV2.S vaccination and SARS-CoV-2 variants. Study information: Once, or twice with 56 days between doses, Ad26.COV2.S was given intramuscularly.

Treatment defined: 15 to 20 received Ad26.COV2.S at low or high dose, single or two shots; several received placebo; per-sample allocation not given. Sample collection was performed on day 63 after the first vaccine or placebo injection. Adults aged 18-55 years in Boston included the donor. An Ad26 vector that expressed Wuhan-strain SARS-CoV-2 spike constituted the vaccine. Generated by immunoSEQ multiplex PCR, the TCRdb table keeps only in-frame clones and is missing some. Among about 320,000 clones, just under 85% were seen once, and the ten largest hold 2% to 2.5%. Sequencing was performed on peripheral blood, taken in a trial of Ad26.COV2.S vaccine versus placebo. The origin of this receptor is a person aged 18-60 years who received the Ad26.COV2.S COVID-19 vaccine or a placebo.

CDR3 sequence (DNA): TGTGCCAGCAGCTTAGGAACAACCTCTGAAGGGGCTTTCTTT. Translation: CASSLGTTSEGAFF. The chain combines TRBV7-2 with TRBJ1-1, with D unresolved. The V gene lost 1 base and the J gene lost 11 bases, with 17 bases spanning the gap. CDR3 size: 14 residues. Germline CDR1 is SGHTA and CDR2 is FQGNSA.